This TCR beta chain is from a study of regulatory T cells in long-lasting Graves disease. In regard to this clonotype: The antigen remains unidentified.

CDR3-region Arm-PCR and iRepertoire HTBI primers produced the TCR beta libraries. A single record per CDR3 protein comes from TCRdb applying MiXCR to the multiplex PCR reads. Among around 250,000 distinct CDR3 sequences listed, around a sixth were seen once. Study-level findings and limits: New patients shared 1,000 or so public clonotypes, and persistent patients shared more, with about 2,700. Patients with persistent disease showed a bias toward TRBV28, TRBJ1-2 and TRBJ2-5.

The time point denotes: newly diagnosed GD, antithyroid drugs for less than 3 months. Generation of the TCR library employed RNA extracted from PBMCs. Germline loops: CDR1 MGHDK, CDR2 SYGVNS. CDR3 size: 15 residues. The trim removed 3 bases at V and 3 bases at J, leaving 6 bases unmatched. This same sample was also part of a study on T cells in Graves' hyperthyroidism and ophthalmopathy. This second report adds: From stable hyperthyroidism, ophthalmopathy was set apart by a 13 V-J model.

The sequences come from peripheral blood mononuclear cells (PBMCs), collected at new diagnosis, from a patient treated with antithyroid drugs. The clonotype was recovered from a woman in her twenties or thirties with Graves disease. This chain links TRBV25-1 with TRBJ2-7; TRBD2 aligns across 9 bases. The CDR3 DNA follows: TGTGCCAGCAGTGATATTAGCGGGGGATACTACGAGCAGTACTTC. Translated, it gives CASSDISGGYYEQYF.